The 31 T cell receptor beta chains in this list originate from one sample, sequenced in a study of identical twins' blood T cells. TCRdb reprocessed the 5' RACE reads with MiXCR, giving one entry per CDR3 protein. The table includes about 370,000 distinct CDR3 sequences, over 25% detected once. Sequencing was performed on PBMCs. The receptors shown here come from a woman between 18 and 55 years old in good health.

The rearrangement uses TRBV27 and TRBJ2-2, with D uncertain. Germline-derived CDR1 and CDR2 are MNHEY and SMNVEV (reference sequence). The CDR3 contains 13 residues. The germline V and J ends were trimmed by 5 bases and 1 base, with 5 bases remaining between them. CDR3 bases: TGTGCCAGCAGTCCCGAGAACACCGGGGAGCTGTTTTTT. Translation: CASSPENTGELFF.

In this sample, this clonotype turned up many times. The genes are TRBV25-1 and TRBJ2-2, with 12 bases aligning to TRBD2. The CDR3 loop spans 16 amino acids. Unmatched junction bases numbered 3, after V lost 1 base and J lost 6 bases. Germline V lookup: CDR1 MGHDK, CDR2 SYGVNS. The CDR3 sequence is CASSESLAGGAGELFF. CDR3 bases: TGTGCCAGCAGTGAATCCCTAGCGGGAGGGGCCGGGGAGCTGTTTTTT.

CDR3 loop: CASSTSVGAAFF. CDR3 nucleotide sequence: TGTGCCAGCAGCACCTCCGTGGGGGCGGCTTTCTTT. The chain combines TRBV9 with TRBJ1-1; tentatively, D is TRBD1 (6 bases). Germline loops: CDR1 SGDLS, CDR2 YYNGEE. The CDR3 has 12 amino acids. The ends were cut back, 4 bases at V and 11 bases at J, with 15 bases in the middle.

The chain couples TRBV6-2 or TRBV6-3 to TRBJ2-6; D is ambiguous. Trimming left V 6 bases short and J 1 base short, with 10 bases between. There are 15 residues in the CDR3. CDR1 and CDR2 from the germline V gene are MNHEY and SVGEGT. The CDR3 sequence: CASRSIRSGANVLTF. CDR3 DNA: TGTGCCAGCAGATCCATCAGATCTGGGGCCAACGTCCTGACTTTC.

This clonotype was recorded many times. The V call is TRBV20-1, the J call TRBJ2-5; TRBD1 might be the D (6 bases). Trimming shortened V by 4 bases and J by 2 bases, and 14 bases separated the two germline ends. The germline V gene has CDR1 DFQATT and CDR2 SNEGSKA (reference sequence). The CDR3 extends over 14 amino acids. The chain's CDR3 is CSATTRTAQETQYF. CDR3 bases: TGCAGTGCTACAACCAGGACAGCACAAGAGACCCAGTACTTC.

This clonotype was seen a few times. The J gene is TRBJ2-7, the V gene TRBV5-6; D might be TRBD2 (6 bases). Germline values: CDR1 SGHDT, CDR2 YYEEEE. Trimming shortened V by 7 bases and J by 1 base, and 18 bases separated the two germline ends. This CDR3 is built from 15 residues. The CDR3 nucleotides read TGTGCCAGCGGCGGGACCCGCGAGGGTTCCTACGAGCAGTACTTC. Residues: CASGGTREGSYEQYF.

This clonotype was seen many times. The chain joins TRBV27 to TRBJ2-1; D is possibly TRBD1 (5 bases). This CDR3 is built from 13 residues. V lost 0 bases, J lost 5 bases, and 5 bases lay in between. From germline, CDR1 is MNHEY and CDR2 SMNVEV (reference sequence). The CDR3 sequence: CASSLSGDNEQFF. In DNA form, the CDR3 reads TGTGCCAGCAGTTTATCAGGGGACAATGAGCAGTTCTTC.

CDR3 in DNA: TGTGCCAGCAGCTTAAGGGGGACGTGGAGGAATGAGCAGTTCTTC. Translated: CASSLRGTWRNEQFF. The chain employs TRBV7-8 and TRBJ2-1, with a weak D call TRBD1 (6 bases). Germline CDR1 is SGHVS and CDR2 is FQNEAQ. Trimming cost V 2 bases and J 7 bases, with 15 bases left between them. The CDR3 loop spans 15 amino acids.

With respect to this clonotype: A much larger clone lies one base from this, so it may be a read error. V and J are TRBV14 and TRBJ2-3, with D possibly matching TRBD1 (5 bases). Per the germline V gene, CDR1 is SGHDN and CDR2 is FVKESK. CDR3 size: 14 residues. V was shortened by 6 bases and J by 5 bases, with 15 bases between the two germline ends. The CDR3 DNA reads as TGTGCCAGCAGACAAAAGGGGATGAGAGATACGCAGTATTTT. It encodes CASRQKGMRDTQYF.

The CDR3 loop reads CASSLGFRDTEAFF. CDR3 DNA sequence: TGTGCCAGCAGCTTAGGGTTCAGGGACACTGAAGCTTTCTTT. The rearrangement links TRBV7-9 to TRBJ1-1, with D perhaps matching TRBD1 (5 bases). V gave up 1 base and J gave up 3 bases, with 9 bases separating them. CDR3 length: 14 residues. Germline-derived CDR1 and CDR2 are SEHNR and FQNEAQ (reference sequence).

The rearrangement links TRBV6-2 or TRBV6-3 to TRBJ1-6; no firm D call. Per the germline V gene, CDR1 is MNHEY and CDR2 is SVGEGT. The CDR3 loop spans 16 amino acids. The V end lost 2 bases, the J end lost 5 bases, and 13 bases lay between the germline ends. The CDR3 region is CASSYVPDRDNSPLHF. The DNA for the CDR3 is TGTGCCAGCAGTTACGTTCCGGACCGTGATAATTCACCCCTCCACTTT.

This clonotype appeared a few times. This chain links TRBV3-1 with TRBJ1-2; D gene unclear. Per the germline V gene, CDR1 is LGHDT and CDR2 is YNNKEL (reference sequence). The V gene lost 2 bases and the J gene lost 7 bases, with 8 bases spanning the gap. This CDR3 is built from 12 residues. CDR3 DNA: TGTGCCAGCAGCCAATCAGTACTTGGCTACACCTTC. It is translated as CASSQSVLGYTF.

A note on this clonotype: Here the CDR3 omits its conserved ending phenylalanine or tryptophan, so a read error is the likely source. This chain joins TRBV9 and TRBJ2-4; no clear D. The CDR3 loop spans 14 amino acids. Per germline, CDR1 SGDLS and CDR2 YYNGEE. The germline V and J ends were trimmed by 0 bases and 1 base, with 5 bases remaining between them. CDR3 sequence (DNA): TGTGCCAGCAGCGTAGGTCTGGCCAAAAACATTCAGTACTTG. Translation: CASSVGLAKNIQYL.

This clonotype was detected a few times. The chain uses TRBV28 and TRBJ1-4; no clear D gene. Germline V gives CDR1 MDHEN, CDR2 SYDVKM. This CDR3 contains 15 residues. V was cut by 2 bases and J by 5 bases, with 12 bases left in between. CDR3 sequence (DNA): TGTGCCAGCAGTTTAGGGCGACACCCGAATGAAAAACTGTTTTTT. This encodes CASSLGRHPNEKLFF.

This clonotype was seen a handful of times. The genes are TRBV20-1 and TRBJ1-5, with 7 bases aligning to TRBD1. Trimming cost V 6 bases and J 0 bases; bases outside gene matches: 8. Per germline, CDR1 DFQATT and CDR2 SNEGSKA (reference sequence). The CDR3 is 15 residues long. The CDR3 bases are TGCAGTGCGCGAAGGGCAGGGGGTAGCAATCAGCCCCAGCATTTT. Residues: CSARRAGGSNQPQHF.

This clonotype turned up a few times. The chain recombines TRBV6-2 or TRBV6-3 with TRBJ1-1, with TRBD1 as a possible D gene (5 bases). CDR1 and CDR2 from the germline V gene are MNHEY and SVGEGT. This CDR3 has 13 residues. V was clipped by 2 bases and J by 3 bases, with 7 bases between them. This CDR3 is CASSYQGYTEAFF. Here the CDR3 DNA reads TGTGCCAGCAGTTACCAGGGTTACACTGAAGCTTTCTTT.

In this sample, this clonotype turned up a few times. J is TRBJ2-2 and V is TRBV6-5; 10 bases line up with TRBD2. The CDR3 spans 17 residues. The germline V gene encodes CDR1 MNHEY and CDR2 SVGAGI. J gave up 4 bases and V 7 bases, and 12 bases lay outside the gene matches. CDR3 in amino acids: CASKVASGSLGTGELFF. The CDR3 DNA reads TGTGCCAGCAAAGTGGCTAGCGGGAGCCTGGGCACCGGGGAGCTGTTTTTT.

The sample holds many counts of this clonotype. The gene calls are TRBV2 and TRBJ2-1; TRBD1 matches at 9 bases. Germline-derived CDR1 and CDR2 are SNHLY and FYNNEI. The CDR3 runs 13 residues. V dropped 5 bases and J dropped 7; count of bases not matched to a gene: 3. CDR3 in amino acids: CASSPDRGNEQFF. CDR3 nucleotide sequence: TGTGCCAGCAGTCCTGACAGGGGGAATGAGCAGTTCTTC.

The rearrangement joins TRBV18 to TRBJ2-7; no firm D call. The CDR3 extends over 15 amino acids. V dropped 2 bases and J dropped 4 bases, with 15 bases sitting between them. CDR1 is KGHSH and CDR2 is LQKENI in the germline V gene. The CDR3: CASSPSSRLIYEQYF. CDR3 in DNA: TGTGCCAGCTCACCAAGTTCTAGACTCATTTACGAGCAGTACTTC.

This clonotype has just a few counts. This chain connects TRBV24-1 to TRBJ1-1, with 9 bases matching TRBD1. The CDR3 consists of 17 residues. V shed 5 bases, J shed 6 bases, and the junction held 15 bases outside the gene matches. CDR1 and CDR2 from the germline V gene are KGHDR and SFDVKD. For the CDR3, the DNA is TGTGCCACCAGTGCCCTTAGGCGGGACAGGGTATCCGCTGAAGCTTTCTTT. Its protein product is CATSALRRDRVSAEAFF.

This clonotype was counted a few times. The chain couples TRBV19 to TRBJ1-5; TRBD1 is a possible D gene (5 bases). The germline gives CDR1 LNHDA, CDR2 SQIVND (reference sequence). Trimming pared 7 bases from V and 6 bases from J, leaving 19 bases between. The CDR3 spans 15 residues. The chain's CDR3 is CASTNGFGGTQPQHF. DNA of the CDR3: TGTGCCAGTACTAATGGGTTCGGGGGAACTCAGCCCCAGCATTTT. Using reference TRBV19 and TRBJ1-5 for the parts outside the CDR3, the full variable domain is DGGITQSPKYLFRKEGQNVTLSCEQNLNHDAMYWYRQDPGQGLRLIYYSQIVNDFQKGDIAEGYSVSREKKESFPLTVTSAQKNPTAFYLCASTNGFGGTQPQHFGDGTRLSIL.

Concerning this clonotype: Germline is not matched at one junction end, which may reflect a read error. The chain couples TRBV4-1 to TRBJ1-2; no clear D gene. The CDR3 has 12 residues. CDR1 and CDR2 from the germline V gene are MGHRA and YSYEKL. The CDR3 here is CASSQGAYGHTF. The CDR3 coding sequence is TGCGCCAGCAGCCAAGGCGCCTATGGCCACACCTTC.

The chain joins TRBV6-1 to TRBJ1-3; D call uncertain. The germline V gene encodes CDR1 MNHNS and CDR2 SASEGT. Deletions cut 5 bases from V and 4 bases from J, with 6 bases between. This CDR3 has 12 residues. The CDR3 nucleotides are TGTGCCAGCAGTAGCAGGGGAAACACCATATATTTT. Protein sequence: CASSSRGNTIYF.

The chain is built from TRBV20-1 and TRBJ2-1, with TRBD2 matching 10 bases. V was clipped by 2 bases and J by 6 bases; unmatched bases: 4. CDR1 and CDR2 (germline): DFQATT, SNEGSKA (reference sequence). The CDR3 consists of 14 residues. The CDR3 DNA is TGCAGTGCTAGAAGGACTAGCGGAGGCAATGAGCAGTTCTTC. It is translated as CSARRTSGGNEQFF.

This clonotype was found a few times. This rearrangement joins TRBV5-1 to TRBJ2-2, with 12 bases fitting TRBD2. Looked up from germline, CDR1 is SGHRS and CDR2 is YFSETQ. The trim removed 4 bases at V and 3 bases at J, leaving 4 bases unmatched. The CDR3 sequence is 16 residues long. The CDR3 is CASSGLAGSYTGELFF. DNA of the CDR3: TGCGCCAGCAGCGGACTAGCGGGATCGTACACCGGGGAGCTGTTTTTT.

This clonotype showed up just a few times. CDR3 residues: CSAPKGGYEQYF. The DNA for the CDR3 is TGCAGTGCCCCAAAAGGAGGCTACGAGCAGTACTTC. V and J are TRBV20-1 and TRBJ2-7, with D possibly being TRBD2 (5 bases). Trimming stripped 6 bases from V and 3 bases from J, with 12 bases between. Germline V CDR1 and CDR2: DFQATT, SNEGSKA (reference sequence). This CDR3 has 12 amino acids.

The table lists this clonotype with a few counts. Mismatch with germline at one junction end may stem from a read error. This chain links TRBV7-9 with TRBJ1-1; TRBD1 might be the D (6 bases). The V gene's germline CDR1 is SEHNR and CDR2 FQNEAQ (reference sequence). This CDR3 spans 17 amino acids. CDR3 sequence reads: CATSLIGKGGKNTEAFF. The CDR3 nucleotides are TGTGCCACCAGCTTAATAGGCAAGGGGGGCAAGAACACTGAAGCTTTCTTT.

In its sample, this clonotype was seen a few times. The chain recombines TRBV7-6 with TRBJ2-3; D is unresolved. This CDR3 has 13 amino acids. V gave up 1 base and J gave up 11 bases, with 13 bases separating them. CDR1 is SGHVS, CDR2 FNYEAQ, per germline. CDR3 DNA sequence: TGTGCCAGCAGCTTAGAAGAGTTTGGTAGGCAGTATTTT. Translation: CASSLEEFGRQYF.

This sequence joins TRBV12-3 or TRBV12-4 and TRBJ1-2, with D possibly TRBD1 on 5 matching bases. The CDR3 runs to 13 residues. Trimming shortened V by 3 bases and J by 4 bases, and 9 bases separated the two germline ends. The CDR3 loop reads CASSFNRPYGYTF. CDR3 nucleotides: TGTGCCAGCAGTTTTAACAGGCCCTATGGCTACACCTTC.

CDR3 in amino acids: CAISEGQGRTEAFF. Here the CDR3 DNA reads TGTGCCATCAGTGAGGGACAGGGACGGACTGAAGCTTTCTTT. This sequence joins TRBV10-3 and TRBJ1-1, with 8 bases that match TRBD1. Germline V gene lookup returns CDR1 ENHRY and CDR2 SYGVKD. The CDR3 is made up of 14 amino acids. V gave up 2 bases and J gave up 5 bases; unmatched junction bases: 4.

The V and J genes are TRBV12-3 or TRBV12-4 and TRBJ2-2; possibly TRBD2 for D (8 bases). There are 16 residues in the CDR3. V lost 2 bases to trimming and J lost 5 bases, with 15 bases between them. The CDR3 nucleotides are TGTGCCAGCAGTTTACGGGAGGGGGCGGGAACCGGGGAGCTGTTTTTT. Its translation: CASSLREGAGTGELFF.